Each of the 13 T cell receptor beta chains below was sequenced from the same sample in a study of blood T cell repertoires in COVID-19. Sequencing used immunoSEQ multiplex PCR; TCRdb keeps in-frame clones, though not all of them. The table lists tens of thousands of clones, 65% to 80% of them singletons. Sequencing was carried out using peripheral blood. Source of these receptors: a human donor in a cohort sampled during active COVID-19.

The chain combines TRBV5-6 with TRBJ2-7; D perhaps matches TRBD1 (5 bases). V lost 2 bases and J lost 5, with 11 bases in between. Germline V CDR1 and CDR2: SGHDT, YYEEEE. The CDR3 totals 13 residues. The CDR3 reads CASSLWGRNEQYF. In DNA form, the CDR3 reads TGTGCCAGCAGCTTATGGGGCAGGAACGAGCAGTACTTC.

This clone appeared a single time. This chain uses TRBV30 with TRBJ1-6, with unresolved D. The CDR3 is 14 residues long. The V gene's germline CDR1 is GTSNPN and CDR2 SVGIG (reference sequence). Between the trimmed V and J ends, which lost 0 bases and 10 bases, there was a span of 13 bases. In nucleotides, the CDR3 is TGTGCCTGGAGTGTACTGGAGGTGATCTCACCCCTCCACTTT. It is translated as CAWSVLEVISPLHF.

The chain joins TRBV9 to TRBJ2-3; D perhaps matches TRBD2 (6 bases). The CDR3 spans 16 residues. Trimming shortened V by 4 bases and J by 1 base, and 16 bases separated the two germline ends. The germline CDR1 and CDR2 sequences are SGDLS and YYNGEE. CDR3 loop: CASSTLSGERTDTQYF. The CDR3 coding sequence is TGTGCCAGCAGCACCCTCTCGGGGGAACGCACAGATACGCAGTATTTT.

The CDR3 bases are TGTGCCAGCTCGCTCCTAGCGGGGGGGAGCTCCTACAATGAGCAGTTCTTC. Protein: CASSLLAGGSSYNEQFF. The chain couples TRBV18 to TRBJ2-1; 12 bases agree with TRBD2. Germline V CDR1 and CDR2: KGHSH, LQKENI. There are 17 residues in the CDR3. V was clipped by 6 bases and J by 0 bases; unmatched bases: 6.

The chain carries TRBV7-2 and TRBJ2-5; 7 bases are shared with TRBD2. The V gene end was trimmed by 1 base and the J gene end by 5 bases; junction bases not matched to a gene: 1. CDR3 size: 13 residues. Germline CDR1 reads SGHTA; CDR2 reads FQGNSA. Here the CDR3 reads CASSLVRGETQYF. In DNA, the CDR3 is TGTGCCAGCAGCTTAGTGCGGGGGGAGACCCAGTACTTC.

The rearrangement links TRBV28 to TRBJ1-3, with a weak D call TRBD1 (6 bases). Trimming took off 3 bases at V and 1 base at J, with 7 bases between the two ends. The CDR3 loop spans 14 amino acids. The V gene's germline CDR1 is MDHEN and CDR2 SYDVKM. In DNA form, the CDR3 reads TGTGCCAGCAGTTTCACAGGGTCTGGAAACACCATATATTTT. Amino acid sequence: CASSFTGSGNTIYF.

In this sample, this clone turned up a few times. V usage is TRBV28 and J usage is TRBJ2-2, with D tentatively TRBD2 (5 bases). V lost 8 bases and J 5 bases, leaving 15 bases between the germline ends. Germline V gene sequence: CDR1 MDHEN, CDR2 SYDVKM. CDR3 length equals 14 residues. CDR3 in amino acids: CASEGDPPTGELFF. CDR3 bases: TGTGCCAGCGAGGGAGACCCGCCAACCGGGGAGCTGTTTTTT. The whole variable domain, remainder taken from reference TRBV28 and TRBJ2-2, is DVKVTQSSRYLVKRTGEKVFLECVQDMDHENMFWYRQDPGLGLRLIYFSYDVKMKEKGDIPEGYSVSREKKERFSLILESASTNQTSMYLCASEGDPPTGELFFGEGSRLTVL.

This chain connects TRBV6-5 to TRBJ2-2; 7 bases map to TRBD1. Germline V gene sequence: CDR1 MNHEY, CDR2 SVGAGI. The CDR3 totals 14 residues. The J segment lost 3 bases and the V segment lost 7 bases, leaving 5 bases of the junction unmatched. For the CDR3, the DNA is TGTGCCAGCACCGAAACAGGGGACACCGGGGAGCTGTTTTTT. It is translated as CASTETGDTGELFF.

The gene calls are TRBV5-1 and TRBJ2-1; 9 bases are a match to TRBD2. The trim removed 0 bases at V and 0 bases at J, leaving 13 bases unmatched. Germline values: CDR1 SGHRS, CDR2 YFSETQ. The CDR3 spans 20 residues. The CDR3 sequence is CASSLVGSGGNTPSYNEQFF. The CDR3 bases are TGCGCCAGCAGCTTGGTAGGCAGCGGGGGGAACACCCCCTCCTACAATGAGCAGTTCTTC.

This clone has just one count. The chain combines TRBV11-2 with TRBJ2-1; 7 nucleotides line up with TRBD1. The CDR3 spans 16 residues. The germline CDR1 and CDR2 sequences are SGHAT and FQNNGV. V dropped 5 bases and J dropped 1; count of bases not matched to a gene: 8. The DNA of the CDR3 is TGTGCCAGCAGCGACCTGACAGGGATTTCCTACAATGAGCAGTTCTTC. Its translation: CASSDLTGISYNEQFF.

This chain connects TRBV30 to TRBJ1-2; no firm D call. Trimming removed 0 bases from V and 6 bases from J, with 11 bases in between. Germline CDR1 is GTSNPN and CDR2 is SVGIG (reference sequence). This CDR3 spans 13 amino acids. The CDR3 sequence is CAWSVGPAHGYTF. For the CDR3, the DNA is TGTGCCTGGAGTGTTGGGCCCGCCCATGGCTACACCTTC.

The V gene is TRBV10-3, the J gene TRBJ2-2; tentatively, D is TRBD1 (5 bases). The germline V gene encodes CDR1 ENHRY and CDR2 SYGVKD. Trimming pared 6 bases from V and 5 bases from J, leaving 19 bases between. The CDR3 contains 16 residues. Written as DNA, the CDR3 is TGTGCCATCAGCCTTACAGGACCGGTTGGTACCGGGGAGCTGTTTTTT. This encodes CAISLTGPVGTGELFF.

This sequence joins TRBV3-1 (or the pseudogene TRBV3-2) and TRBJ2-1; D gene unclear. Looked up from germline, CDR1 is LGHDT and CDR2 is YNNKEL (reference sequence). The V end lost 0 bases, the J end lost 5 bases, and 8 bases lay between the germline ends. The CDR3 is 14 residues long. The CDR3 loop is CASSQDPGNNEQFF. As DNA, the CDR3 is TGTGCCAGCAGCCAAGATCCAGGAAACAATGAGCAGTTCTTC.